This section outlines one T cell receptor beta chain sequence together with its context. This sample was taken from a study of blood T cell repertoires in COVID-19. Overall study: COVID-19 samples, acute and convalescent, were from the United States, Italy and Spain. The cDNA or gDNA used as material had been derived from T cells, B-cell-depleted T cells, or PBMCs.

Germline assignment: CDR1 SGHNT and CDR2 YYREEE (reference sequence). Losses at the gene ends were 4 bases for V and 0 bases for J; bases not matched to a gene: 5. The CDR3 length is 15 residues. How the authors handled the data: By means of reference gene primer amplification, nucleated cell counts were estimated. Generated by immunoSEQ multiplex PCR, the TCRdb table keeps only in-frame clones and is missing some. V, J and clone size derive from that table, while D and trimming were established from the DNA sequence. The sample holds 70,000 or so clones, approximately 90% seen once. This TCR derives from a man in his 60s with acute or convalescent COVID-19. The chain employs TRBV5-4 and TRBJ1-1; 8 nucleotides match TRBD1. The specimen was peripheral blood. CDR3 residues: CASSDRGRMNTEAFF. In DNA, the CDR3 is TGTGCCAGCAGCGACAGGGGAAGGATGAACACTGAAGCTTTCTTT.